The 11 T cell receptor beta chains presented below share a single source sample, sequenced in a study of neurological immune-mediated disorders. Time point indicated: longitudinal time-point 3. TCRdb re-called the 5' RACE reads through MiXCR, storing one row per CDR3 protein. The sample includes under 130,000 distinct CDR3 sequences, 10% to 14% of them seen just once. Material: PBMCs. The receptors stem from a female donor with HTLV-1-associated myelopathy (HAM/TSP).

This clonotype has at least ten counts. The genes are TRBV5-5 and TRBJ1-1; the D gene is possibly TRBD1 (6 bases). The CDR3 totals 14 residues. The germline V gene encodes CDR1 SGHKS and CDR2 YYEKEE (reference sequence). Trimming shortened V by 0 bases and J by 5 bases, and 11 bases separated the two germline ends. The CDR3 nucleotides are TGTGCCAGCAGCTTGGTGGAGGGACAAACTGAAGCTTTCTTT. This translates into CASSLVEGQTEAFF. The full variable domain, its missing parts supplied by reference TRBV5-5 and TRBJ1-1, is DAGVTQSPTHLIKTRGQQVTLRCSPISGHKSVSWYQQVLGQGPQFIFQYYEKEERGRGNFPDRFSARQFPNYSSELNVNALLLGDSALYLCASSLVEGQTEAFFGQGTRLTVV.

This clonotype was counted ten times or more. The genes are TRBV20-1 and TRBJ2-3, with 9 bases matching TRBD2. The CDR3 runs to 19 residues. CDR1 and CDR2 from the germline V gene are DFQATT and SNEGSKA (reference sequence). The trim removed 0 bases at V and 1 base at J, leaving 14 bases unmatched. CDR3 sequence reads: CSARDRAGGTIRGTDTQYF. Here the CDR3 DNA reads TGCAGTGCTAGAGATCGAGCGGGGGGAACTATACGTGGCACAGATACGCAGTATTTT.

This clonotype was recorded at least ten times. CDR3 sequence reads: CSARGGRGDTEAFF. The CDR3 DNA sequence: TGCAGTGCTAGAGGGGGCAGAGGGGACACTGAAGCTTTCTTT. V is TRBV20-1 and J is TRBJ1-1, with D maybe TRBD1 (5 bases). Germline CDR1 reads DFQATT; CDR2 reads SNEGSKA (reference sequence). The CDR3 contains 14 residues. V was shortened by 1 base and J by 3 bases, with 12 bases between the two germline ends.

The chain uses TRBV18 and TRBJ2-7, with D possibly being TRBD1 or TRBD2 (5 bases each). Germline lookup yields CDR1 KGHSH and CDR2 LQKENI. The CDR3 extends over 17 amino acids. Trimming took 0 bases from V and 5 from J, leaving 20 bases between them. The CDR3 region has the DNA TGTGCCAGCTCACCACCCCCTTGGCAGGGAGATAGAAACGAGCAGTACTTC. It is translated as CASSPPPWQGDRNEQYF.

This clonotype occurred many times. The chain couples TRBV27 to TRBJ1-4; D is perhaps TRBD1 (5 bases). Trimming took 5 bases from V and 10 from J, leaving 17 bases between them. Germline CDR1 is MNHEY and CDR2 is SMNVEV (reference sequence). There are 14 residues in the CDR3. The CDR3 bases are TGTGCCAGCAGTCCTCGGCAGGGTGGTGTAAAACTGTTTTTT. It codes for CASSPRQGGVKLFF.

CDR3 amino acids: CATSDRGTGTYNEQFF. CDR3 DNA: TGTGCCACCAGTGATCGCGGGACAGGGACCTACAATGAGCAGTTCTTC. The V and J genes are TRBV24-1 and TRBJ2-1; 9 nucleotides line up with TRBD1. The V gene's germline CDR1 is KGHDR and CDR2 SFDVKD. The CDR3 runs to 16 residues. V trimming: 3 bases; J trimming: 2 bases; junction bases outside the gene matches: 4.

This clonotype was recorded at least ten times. The rearrangement joins TRBV7-9 to TRBJ2-1; 9 bases agree with TRBD2. Germline values: CDR1 SEHNR, CDR2 FQNEAQ (reference sequence). The CDR3 extends over 16 amino acids. The V and J ends lost 0 bases and 7 bases, in that order; junction bases with no gene match: 7. The CDR3 region is CASSLALPSGANEQFF. Written as DNA, the CDR3 is TGTGCCAGCAGCTTAGCGCTACCTAGCGGGGCGAATGAGCAGTTCTTC. Variable domain in full (rest from reference TRBV7-9 and TRBJ2-1): DTGVSQNPRHKITKRGQNVTFRCDPISEHNRLYWYRQTLGQGPEFLTYFQNEAQLEKSRLLSDRFSAERPKGSFSTLEIQRTEQGDSAMYLCASSLALPSGANEQFFGPGTRLTVL.

At least ten counts were recorded for this clonotype. The rearrangement uses TRBV12-3 or TRBV12-4 and TRBJ1-4; 9 bases line up with TRBD1. The CDR3 runs 17 residues. The ends lost 6 bases at V and 4 bases at J; junction bases unmatched: 12. CDR3 residues: CASRERDREAINEKLFF. The CDR3 coding sequence is TGTGCCAGCAGGGAGCGGGACAGGGAGGCGATTAATGAAAAACTGTTTTTT.

This clonotype appeared many times. The rearrangement joins TRBV9 to TRBJ2-1; either TRBD1 or TRBD2 may supply D (5 bases each). V was shortened by 0 bases and J by 5 bases, with 21 bases between the two germline ends. Per the germline V gene, CDR1 is SGDLS and CDR2 is YYNGEE. The CDR3 extends over 18 amino acids. CDR3 bases: TGTGCCAGCAGCGTAGGCTACGGGGCGGTGATAAGAAACAATGAGCAGTTCTTC. Translating gives CASSVGYGAVIRNNEQFF.

In this sample, this clonotype turned up a few times. The chain recombines TRBV11-2 with TRBJ2-3; TRBD1 matches at 8 bases. J gave up 5 bases and V 8 bases, and 12 bases lay outside the gene matches. The V gene's germline CDR1 is SGHAT and CDR2 FQNNGV. The CDR3 has 15 residues. CDR3 sequence reads: CASAAGGAGGDTQYF. The CDR3 nucleotides are TGTGCCAGCGCCGCAGGGGGCGCTGGAGGAGATACGCAGTATTTT.

This clonotype was seen many times. J is TRBJ2-3 and V is TRBV6-6, with 8 bases lining up with TRBD2. The V segment lost 4 bases and the J segment 0 bases; nucleotides outside the gene matches: 6. The CDR3 contains 16 residues. The germline V gene encodes CDR1 MNHNY and CDR2 SVGAGI (reference sequence). CDR3 sequence reads: CASSSSTGGSTDTQYF. CDR3 DNA: TGTGCCAGCAGTTCTTCAACGGGGGGGAGCACAGATACGCAGTATTTT.